This entry features one TCR beta chain sequence. The antigen remains undetermined. Trimming shortened V by 4 bases and J by 4 bases, and 12 bases separated the two germline ends. CDR1 and CDR2 (germline): GTSNPN, SVGIG (reference sequence). The CDR3 length is 13 residues. This sample is part of a study of OX40 agonist ivuxolimab in advanced cancers. Overall study: An agonistic anti-OX40 (CD134) antibody, ivuxolimab, was used to treat the patients. Anti-PD-1, anti-PD-L1 or anti-CTLA-4 therapy given earlier was allowed, and 40% had some. General study results and limits: CD4+ and CD8+ blood T cells expanded clonally by week 6 at 0.1 to 3.0 mg/kg. Antigens targeted by the expanded peripheral T cells were not determined.

The repertoire was sequenced with immunoSEQ multiplex PCR; TCRdb's copy has only in-frame clones and lacks some. The sample has about 58,000 clones, 70% to 90% seen once. Sample: CD4+ or CD8+ T cells sorted from blood, taken in a trial of the OX40 agonist ivuxolimab. The receptor was derived from an adult with an advanced solid tumor such as melanoma, head and neck, liver or kidney cancer. The chain combines TRBV30 with TRBJ2-3, with TRBD2 as a possible D gene (6 bases). CDR3 sequence reads: CAWTSGVADTQYF. The CDR3 coding sequence is TGTGCCTGGACCTCGGGGGTAGCAGATACGCAGTATTTT.